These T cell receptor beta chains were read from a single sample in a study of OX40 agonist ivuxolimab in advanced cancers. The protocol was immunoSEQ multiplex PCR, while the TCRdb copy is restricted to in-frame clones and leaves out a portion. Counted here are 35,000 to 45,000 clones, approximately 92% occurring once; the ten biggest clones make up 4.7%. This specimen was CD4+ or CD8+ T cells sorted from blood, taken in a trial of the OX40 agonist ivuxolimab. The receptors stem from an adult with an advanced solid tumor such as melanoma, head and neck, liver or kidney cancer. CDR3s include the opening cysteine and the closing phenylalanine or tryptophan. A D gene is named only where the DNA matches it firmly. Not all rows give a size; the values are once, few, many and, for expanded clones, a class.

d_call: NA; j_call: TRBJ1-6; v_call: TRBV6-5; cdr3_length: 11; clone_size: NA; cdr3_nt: TGTGCCAGCAGTACAAATTCACCCCTCCACTTT; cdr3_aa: CASSTNSPLHF
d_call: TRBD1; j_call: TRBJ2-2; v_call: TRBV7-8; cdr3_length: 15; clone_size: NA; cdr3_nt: TGTGCCAGCAGCCTACAGGGGGCGGACACCGGGGAGCTGTTTTTT; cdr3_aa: CASSLQGADTGELFF
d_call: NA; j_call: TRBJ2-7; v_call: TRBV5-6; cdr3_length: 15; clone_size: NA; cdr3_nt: TGTGCCAGCAGCTTGTTGGGGGAGGACCGGAACGAGCAGTACTTC; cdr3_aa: CASSLLGEDRNEQYF
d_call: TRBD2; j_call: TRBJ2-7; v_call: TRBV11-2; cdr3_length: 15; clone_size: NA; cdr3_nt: TGTGCCAGCAGCTTCACTAGCGGGATGATCTACGAGCAGTACTTC; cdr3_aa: CASSFTSGMIYEQYF
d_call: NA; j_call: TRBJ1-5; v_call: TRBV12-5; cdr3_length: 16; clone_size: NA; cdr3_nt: TGTGCTAGTGGTTTGTTTTTAGGCCAGATCAATCAGCCCCAGCATTTT; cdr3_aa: CASGLFLGQINQPQHF
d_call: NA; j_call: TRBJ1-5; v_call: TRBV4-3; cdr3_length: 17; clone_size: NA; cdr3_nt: TGCGCCAGCAGCCAAGTCTACTCCACGGGCGGCAATCAGCCCCAGCATTTT; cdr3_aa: CASSQVYSTGGNQPQHF
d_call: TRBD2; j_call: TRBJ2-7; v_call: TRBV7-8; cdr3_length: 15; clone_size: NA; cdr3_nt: TGTGCCAGCAGCTTCCAGCGGGAGGCAACCTACGAGCAGTACTTC; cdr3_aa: CASSFQREATYEQYF
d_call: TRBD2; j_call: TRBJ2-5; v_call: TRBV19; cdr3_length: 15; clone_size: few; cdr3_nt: TGTGCCAGTAGAGAAGCGGGGAGCTCCCAAGAGACCCAGTACTTC; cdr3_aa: CASREAGSSQETQYF
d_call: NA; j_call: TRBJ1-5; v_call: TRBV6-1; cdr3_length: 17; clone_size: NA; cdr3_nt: TGTGCCAGCAGTGAAGCGCGGGGGGTGGGCAGCAATCAGCCCCAGCATTTT; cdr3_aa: CASSEARGVGSNQPQHF
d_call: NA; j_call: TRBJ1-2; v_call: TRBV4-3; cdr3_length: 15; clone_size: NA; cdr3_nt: TGCGCCAGCAGCGAGTCACCGTCGGCGATCTATGGCTACACCTTC; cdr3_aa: CASSESPSAIYGYTF
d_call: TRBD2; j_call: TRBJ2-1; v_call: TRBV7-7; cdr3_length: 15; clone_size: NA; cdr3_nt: TGTGCTAGCAGCATTAGCGGGGGAGACTACAATGAGCAGTTCTTC; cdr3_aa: CASSISGGDYNEQFF
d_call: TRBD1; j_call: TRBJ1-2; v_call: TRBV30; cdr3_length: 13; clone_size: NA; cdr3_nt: TGTGCCTGGAGTTCACAGGGGGCAAGTGGCTACACCTTC; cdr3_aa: CAWSSQGASGYTF
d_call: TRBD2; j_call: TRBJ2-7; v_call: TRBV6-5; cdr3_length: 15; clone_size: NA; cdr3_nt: TGTGCCAGCAGTTACGCCCTAGCGGGAGGTAATGAGCAGTACTTC; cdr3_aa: CASSYALAGGNEQYF
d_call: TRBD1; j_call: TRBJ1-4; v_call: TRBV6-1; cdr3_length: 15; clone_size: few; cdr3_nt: TGTGCCAGCAGTGAAGTAGGGGGCACTAATGAAAAACTGTTTTTT; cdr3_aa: CASSEVGGTNEKLFF
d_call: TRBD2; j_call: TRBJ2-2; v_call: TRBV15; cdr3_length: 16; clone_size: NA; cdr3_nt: TGTGCCACCAGCAGAGTCGGGGGGTCGGTCACCGGGGAGCTGTTTTTT; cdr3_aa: CATSRVGGSVTGELFF
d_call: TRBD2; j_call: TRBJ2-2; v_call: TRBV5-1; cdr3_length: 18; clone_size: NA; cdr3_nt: TGCGCCAGCAGCTTAGTGGCCGGGACTAGCGGGAAGGCCGGGGAGCTGTTTTTT; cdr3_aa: CASSLVAGTSGKAGELFF
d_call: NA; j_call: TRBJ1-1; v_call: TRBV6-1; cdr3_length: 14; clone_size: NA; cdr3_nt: TGTGCCACCCGACGGATGGGGATGAACACTGAAGCTTTCTTT; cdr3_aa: CATRRMGMNTEAFF
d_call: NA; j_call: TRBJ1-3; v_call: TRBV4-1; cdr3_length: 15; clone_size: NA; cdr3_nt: TGCGCCAGCAGCCGGCAGGGGAGCTCTGGAAACACCATATATTTT; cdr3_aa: CASSRQGSSGNTIYF